The 13 T cell receptor beta chains reported below all come from one sample, sequenced in a study of a mutant IDH1 vaccine in newly diagnosed glioma. For these TCRs, the target antigens are not known. This sample's time point: week 23, last vaccination. Doses of 300 ug of mutant IDH1 20-mer peptide were given with topical imiquimod. TCRdb's copy holds only in-frame clones and misses some; the assay was immunoSEQ multiplex PCR. The sample consists of approximately 37,000 clones, around 76% of them appearing once. The specimen comprised PBMCs, sampled from a glioma patient whose treatment included an IDH1 peptide vaccine. The receptor source for this set is a man aged 50 or older with glioma.

The V and J genes are TRBV6-5 and TRBJ1-5; D is possibly TRBD1 (5 bases). The V end was cut by 0 bases, the J end by 0 bases, with 6 bases between. The germline V gene encodes CDR1 MNHEY and CDR2 SVGAGI. The CDR3 is 15 residues long. Written as DNA, the CDR3 is TGTGCCAGCAGTTACTCCCAGGGTAGCAATCAGCCCCAGCATTTT. The encoded protein is CASSYSQGSNQPQHF.

This clone was seen more than once but under ten times. The chain has TRBV7-2 and TRBJ1-4; 10 positions agree with TRBD1. This CDR3 has 14 residues. The trim removed 5 bases at V and 8 bases at J, leaving 5 bases unmatched. Germline CDR1 reads SGHTA; CDR2 reads FQGNSA. The CDR3 loop reads CASSPDRGPEKLFF. Written as DNA, the CDR3 is TGTGCCAGCAGCCCCGACAGGGGGCCCGAAAAACTGTTTTTT.

This clone was observed a handful of times. The chain recombines TRBV30 with TRBJ1-4; D remains unclear. Germline V CDR1 and CDR2: GTSNPN, SVGIG (reference sequence). V lost 3 bases and J 0 bases, leaving 5 bases between the germline ends. This CDR3 is built from 13 residues. CDR3 sequence: CAWRGTTNEKLFF. CDR3 in DNA: TGTGCCTGGAGAGGGACAACTAATGAAAAACTGTTTTTT.

The rearrangement joins TRBV7-2 to TRBJ2-5; 8 bases match TRBD2. Germline V gene lookup returns CDR1 SGHTA and CDR2 FQGNSA. With V trimmed by 1 base and J by 5 bases, 6 bases remained unmatched. The CDR3 loop spans 15 amino acids. The CDR3, as DNA: TGTGCCAGCAGCTTAGTGAGCGGGGGCCGGGAGACCCAGTACTTC. Amino acids: CASSLVSGGRETQYF.

The rearrangement links TRBV29-1 to TRBJ2-1; 9 positions agree with TRBD1. CDR3 length equals 15 residues. V lost 2 bases, J lost 5 bases, and 7 bases stayed unmatched. Germline V lookup: CDR1 SQVTM, CDR2 ANQGSEA. The CDR3 DNA sequence: TGCAGCGTTGAATACCGGGGACAGGGAGACAATGAGCAGTTCTTC. The encoded protein is CSVEYRGQGDNEQFF.

This clone was seen only a few times. This chain connects TRBV27 to TRBJ2-7; TRBD1 matches at 7 bases. J gave up 2 bases and V 0 bases, and 1 base lay outside the gene matches. From germline, CDR1 is MNHEY and CDR2 SMNVEV (reference sequence). The CDR3 covers 14 residues. CDR3 DNA sequence: TGTGCCAGCAGTTTATCCGGACAGGCCTACGAGCAGTACTTC. It yields the protein CASSLSGQAYEQYF.

This clone was seen just once. The chain carries TRBV6-5 and TRBJ2-2; 7 bases are a match to TRBD2. The CDR3 runs to 15 residues. J was trimmed by 6 bases and V by 5 bases; bases with no gene match: 9. The germline V gene has CDR1 MNHEY and CDR2 SVGAGI. Here the CDR3 DNA reads TGTGCCAGCAGTAGCGGGGACCCCGGCGCCGGGGAGCTGTTTTTT. This sequence encodes CASSSGDPGAGELFF.

The CDR3 DNA follows: TGTGCCAGCAGTGAAAGGAACAATGAGCAGTTCTTC. Residues: CASSERNNEQFF. The rearrangement joins TRBV2 to TRBJ2-1; D not resolved. There are 12 residues in the CDR3. Germline-derived CDR1 and CDR2 are SNHLY and FYNNEI. Trimming stripped 2 bases from V and 5 bases from J, with 4 bases between.

The count of this clone is one. The CDR3 DNA reads TGTGCCAGCAGCTTGGCCGCGGACAGGGCCATCAACACTGAAGCTTTCTTT. It translates to CASSLAADRAINTEAFF. The gene calls are TRBV5-8 and TRBJ1-1; TRBD1 matches 8 bases. The CDR3 extends over 17 amino acids. Germline trimming cut 0 bases from V and 2 bases from J; bases unmatched to any gene: 9. Germline values: CDR1 SGHTS, CDR2 YDEGEE.

The J gene is TRBJ1-5, the V gene TRBV6-5, with D possibly TRBD1 on 5 matching bases. CDR1 is MNHEY, CDR2 SVGAGI, per germline. CDR3 size: 14 residues. With 7 bases removed from V and 2 bases from J, the gap between germline ends came to 12 bases. CDR3 nucleotide sequence: TGTGCCAGCAATCCCAGGGAGGGCAATCAGCCCCAGCATTTT. Protein: CASNPREGNQPQHF.

The chain uses TRBV6-6 and TRBJ2-3, with D perhaps matching TRBD2 (7 bases). The CDR3 contains 14 residues. CDR1 and CDR2 (germline): MNHNY, SVGAGI (reference sequence). V was clipped by 7 bases and J by 6 bases, with 17 bases between them. The DNA for the CDR3 is TGTGCCAGCACCTCGTGGGGGGGCTTCGATACGCAGTATTTT. It codes for CASTSWGGFDTQYF.

The CDR3 DNA follows: TGTGCTAGTGGTTTGGGGACGGGTGGCTACACCTTC. Encoded protein: CASGLGTGGYTF. The chain employs TRBV12-5 and TRBJ1-2; D not certain. The V end lost 1 base, the J end lost 7 bases, and 7 bases lay between the germline ends. CDR3 length: 12 amino acids. Germline CDR1 and CDR2: LGHNT and FRNRAP.

The chain joins TRBV9 to TRBJ2-2; 9 bases line up with TRBD1. This CDR3 contains 16 residues. Germline V gene data show CDR1 as SGDLS and CDR2 as YYNGEE. Trimming took 4 bases from V and 6 from J; bases not matched to a gene: 10. The CDR3 DNA sequence: TGTGCCAGCAGCACAGGACAGGGGTGGGCCGCCGGGGAGCTGTTTTTT. Its protein product is CASSTGQGWAAGELFF.